Below, one T cell receptor beta chain is given with its context. Germline V gene lookup returns CDR1 SQVTM and CDR2 ANQGSEA. This CDR3 comprises 15 residues. The sample originates from a study of CXCR3-negative and CXCR3-positive naive CD8 T cells. Via 5' RACE with UMI labels, TRB cDNA libraries were prepared. Following a re-call of the 5' RACE reads, TCRdb has one entry per CDR3 protein and lacks DNA. This sample's clone table lists 70,000 to 95,000 distinct CDR3 sequences. In triplicate, each CD8+ T cell subset was sorted at some 300,000 cells per replicate. The sequence derives from a human donor in good health. Some clones in this sample may be carry-over from other donors' samples. Sequenced sample: naive CXCR3- CD8+ T cells from blood. The sample's subset: CD45RO-CCR7+CD27+CD95- naive CD8+ T cells lacking CXCR3 (TNR3-). The chain couples TRBV29-1 to TRBJ2-5; TCRdb returns TRBD2, unconfirmable since there is no DNA. The CDR3 sequence: CSVEGGGSGPETQYF. Full variable domain (missing parts from reference TRBV29-1 and TRBJ2-5): SAVISQKPSRDICQRGTSLTIQCQVDSQVTMMFWYRQQPGQSLTLIATANQGSEATYESGFVIDKFPISRPNLTFSTLTVSNMSPEDSSIYLCSVEGGGSGPETQYFGPGTRLLVL.